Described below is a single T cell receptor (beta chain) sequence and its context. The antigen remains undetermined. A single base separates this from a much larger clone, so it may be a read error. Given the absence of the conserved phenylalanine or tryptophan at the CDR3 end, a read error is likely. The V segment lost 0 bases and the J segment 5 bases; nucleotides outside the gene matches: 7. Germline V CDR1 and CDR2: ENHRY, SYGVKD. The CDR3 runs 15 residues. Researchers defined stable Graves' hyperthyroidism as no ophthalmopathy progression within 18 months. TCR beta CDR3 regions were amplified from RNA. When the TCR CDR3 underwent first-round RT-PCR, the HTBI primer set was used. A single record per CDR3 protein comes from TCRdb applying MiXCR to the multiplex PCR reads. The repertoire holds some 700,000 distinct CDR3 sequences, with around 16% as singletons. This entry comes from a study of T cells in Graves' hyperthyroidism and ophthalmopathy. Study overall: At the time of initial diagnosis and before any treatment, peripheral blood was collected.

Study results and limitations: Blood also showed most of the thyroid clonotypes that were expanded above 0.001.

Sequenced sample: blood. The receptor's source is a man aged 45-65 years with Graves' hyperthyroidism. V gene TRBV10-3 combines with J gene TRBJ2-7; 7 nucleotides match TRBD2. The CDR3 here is CAISESGGSYDEQYS. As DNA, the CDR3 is TGTGCCATCAGTGAGTCCGGCGGGAGCTATGACGAGCAGTACTCC.